Listed below are T cell receptor beta chains from one sample, sequenced in a study of sequential checkpoint blockade in melanoma. Measured with immunoSEQ multiplex PCR; TCRdb has only the in-frame clones, and not every one. The sample lists about 22,000 clones; around 65% were seen once. The sample consisted of CD8+ T cells sorted from blood (inferred from file names), taken from a patient given nivolumab and ipilimumab in sequence. Receptors originate from a human donor with melanoma. Both conserved end residues are part of each CDR3. A D gene is named only where the DNA matches it firmly. Size tells how often a clone was seen (once, few, many) or the class of an expanded clone, and some rows leave it out.

V,J,size,D,DNA,CDR3
TRBV11-2,TRBJ2-3,once,.,TGTGCCTTCGGGCTAGCTGTCACAGATACGCAGTATTTT,CAFGLAVTDTQYF
TRBV21-1,TRBJ2-3,once,.,TGTGCCAGCAGCAAAGAACGCGGGGACCGAGGTGAGTCAGATACGCAGTATTTT,CASSKERGDRGESDTQYF
TRBV7-9,TRBJ1-2,.,.,TGTGCCAGCAGCTTAGCGGCAGGATTTAACTATGGCTACACCTTC,CASSLAAGFNYGYTF
TRBV4-3,TRBJ2-3,.,.,TGCGCCAGCAGCCCGGGGACTAGCACAGATACGCAGTATTTT,CASSPGTSTDTQYF
TRBV11-2,TRBJ2-1,.,.,TGTGCCAGCAGCCGTACCGAGGGCAATGAGCAGTTCTTC,CASSRTEGNEQFF
TRBV29-1,TRBJ2-3,.,.,TGCAGCTGGGACTTGGGAGCCACAGATACGCAGTATTTT,CSWDLGATDTQYF
TRBV5-4,TRBJ2-7,.,TRBD1,TGTGCCAGCAGCTTGAGGGACAGGTCCTACGAGCAGTACTTC,CASSLRDRSYEQYF
TRBV25-1,TRBJ2-2,.,TRBD1,TGTGCCAGCAGTCAACAGGGGGCTGGGGAGCTGTTTTTT,CASSQQGAGELFF
TRBV6-5,TRBJ1-2,.,.,TGTGCCAGCAGCCCCCCCGGCAGGAACCACTATGGCTACACCTTC,CASSPPGRNHYGYTF
TRBV9,TRBJ2-3,few,TRBD2,TGTGCCAGCAGCCAAGAGAGGGGCGGGGGGGCCTCAGATACGCAGTATTTT,CASSQERGGGASDTQYF
TRBV13,TRBJ2-3,once,TRBD2,TGTGCCAGCAGCTACGGTCGGGGGGGGGCAGATACGCAGTATTTT,CASSYGRGGADTQYF
TRBV6-1,TRBJ1-5,.,TRBD1,TGTGCCAGCAGTGAAGGGGCAGGGGGACCCGGGCAGCCCCAGCATTTT,CASSEGAGGPGQPQHF
TRBV10-1,TRBJ2-2,.,TRBD2,TGCGCCAGCAGTCCGGGGGGCGGGGAGCTGTTTTTT,CASSPGGGELFF
TRBV5-1,TRBJ2-1,.,TRBD1,TGCGCCAGCAGCTCCACGCAGGGACAGTCGGCCTACAATGAGCAGTTCTTC,CASSSTQGQSAYNEQFF
TRBV7-2,TRBJ2-2,.,.,TGTGCCAGCAGCCCCCGGCGGGTCCACGGGGAGCTGTTTTTT,CASSPRRVHGELFF
TRBV4-1,TRBJ2-3,.,.,TGCGCCAGCAGCCAAGGGATCGGCGGAACGCAGTATTTT,CASSQGIGGTQYF
TRBV6-1,TRBJ2-1,.,.,TGTGCCAGCAGGGCAGGGGCGGGTGAGCAGTTCTTC,CASRAGAGEQFF
TRBV5-1,TRBJ2-3,.,TRBD1,TGCGCCAGCAGCTCGGGACAGGGGTTGGCAGATACGCAGTATTTT,CASSSGQGLADTQYF
TRBV4-1,TRBJ2-7,.,.,TGCGCCAGCAGCCAAGAAGAAGCGGAGTACGAGCAGTACTTC,CASSQEEAEYEQYF
TRBV4-1,TRBJ1-6,.,.,TGCGCCAGCAGCCAAGCATATAATAGTTTGGACACCTATAATTCACCCCTCCACTTT,CASSQAYNSLDTYNSPLHF
TRBV6-5,TRBJ1-4,.,.,TGTGCCAGCAGCTTATTCCACAGCTCTAATGAAAAACTGTTTTTT,CASSLFHSSNEKLFF
TRBV5-4,TRBJ1-5,.,.,TGCGCCAGCAGCCAAGAGAAGGGGGAAGGGCAGCCCCAGCATTTT,CASSQEKGEGQPQHF
TRBV27,TRBJ1-1,.,.,TGTGCGGCGGGCCCGTCCTCCGAAGCTTTCTTT,CAAGPSSEAFF
TRBV6-5,TRBJ2-2,.,.,TGTGCCAGCAGTTATTTGGACTACACGAACACCGGGGAGCTGTTTTTT,CASSYLDYTNTGELFF
TRBV5-6,TRBJ2-7,.,.,TGTGCCAGCAGCCCCGCACCCCCGGGACACGAGGACCACGAGCAGTACTTC,CASSPAPPGHEDHEQYF
TRBV7-2,TRBJ2-7,.,.,TGTGCCAGCCGGGCTAGGGGTCAGTCCTACGAGCAGTACTTC,CASRARGQSYEQYF
TRBV9,TRBJ1-3,.,TRBD1,TGTGCCAGCAGCCCACAGACAGGGGGCAAGGGAAACACCATATATTTT,CASSPQTGGKGNTIYF
TRBV19,TRBJ1-6,once,.,TGTGCCAGTAGTATAATAGGCGGCGGCTTCTCACCCCTCCACTTT,CASSIIGGGFSPLHF
TRBV27,TRBJ2-5,once,.,TGTGCCAGCAGTTTATCGGGACGGGGGGCAGGGGAGACCCAGTACTTC,CASSLSGRGAGETQYF
TRBV21-1,TRBJ1-5,.,.,TGTGCCAGCAGCAAACCGGGGAATCAGCCCCAGCATTTT,CASSKPGNQPQHF
TRBV27,TRBJ1-1,.,TRBD1,TGTGCCAGCAGTGGGGGACAGGGAGGGTTTTGGGACACTGAAGCTTTCTTT,CASSGGQGGFWDTEAFF
TRBV27,TRBJ1-2,few,.,TGTGCCATCCGCTCGAGATATGGCTACACCTTC,CAIRSRYGYTF
TRBV4-3,TRBJ2-5,.,.,TGCGCCAGCAGCCAAGAGAGGAAAGAGACCCAGTACTTC,CASSQERKETQYF
TRBV5-4,TRBJ2-3,.,.,TGTGCCAGCAGCCCGGGGGATACGCAGTATTTT,CASSPGDTQYF
TRBV27,TRBJ1-2,.,TRBD1,TGTGCCAGCAGTTACTCATATACAGGGGCCAACTATGGCTACACCTTC,CASSYSYTGANYGYTF
TRBV29-1,TRBJ2-3,.,TRBD2,TGCAGCGTTGAAACTAGCGGGTTCCCCGGGGATACGCAGTATTTT,CSVETSGFPGDTQYF
TRBV7-8,TRBJ2-6,.,.,TGTGCCAGCAGCTGGAGGGCAGGGACTGGGGCCAACGTCCTGACTTTC,CASSWRAGTGANVLTF
TRBV9,TRBJ2-3,once,TRBD2,TGTGCCAGCAGCGGCCTAGCGGGGGGCCTCACAGATACGCAGTATTTT,CASSGLAGGLTDTQYF
TRBV10-3,TRBJ1-2,.,.,TGTGCCATCAGTGACGCAGGGATGAGGGGGAACTATGGCTACACCTTC,CAISDAGMRGNYGYTF
TRBV11-2,TRBJ1-6,.,.,TGTGCCAGCAGGTCCCTGGGGGGTAATTCACCCCTCCACTTT,CASRSLGGNSPLHF